This T cell receptor beta chain was retrieved from a study of PD-1 blockade in classical Hodgkin lymphoma. Study results and limitations: With respect to the repertoire differences, their causes, possibly disease activity or prior therapy, remain undefined.

As to this clone: Its specificity is not known.

The time point: newly diagnosed, previously untreated cHL patient sample. Acting as the comparison were PBMCs from newly diagnosed, untreated classical Hodgkin lymphoma. Looked up from germline, CDR1 is SEHNR and CDR2 is FQNEAQ (reference sequence). V was shortened by 5 bases and J by 8 bases, with 12 bases between the two germline ends. This CDR3 comprises 12 residues. Clones were sequenced by immunoSEQ multiplex PCR, and TCRdb holds only the in-frame ones, with some missing. The table lists about 17,000 clones, 90% of them singletons. The chain carries TRBV7-9 and TRBJ1-2; D is possibly TRBD1 (5 bases). The TCR originated in a human donor with classical Hodgkin lymphoma. Source material: peripheral blood mononuclear cells (PBMCs). The CDR3 protein is CASSIGGQGYTF. The CDR3 DNA sequence: TGTGCCAGCAGCATCGGGGGTCAGGGCTACACCTTC.